Below are 12 T cell receptor beta chains sequenced from a single sample in a study of type 1 and type 2 diabetes patients. Amplification started from genomic DNA. The TCR beta CDR3 region was amplified using 30 forward and 13 reverse primers. Each CDR3 protein is one row after TCRdb ran MiXCR on the multiplex PCR reads. The sample lists about 250,000 distinct CDR3 sequences, 47% occurring once. Input material: peripheral blood mononuclear cells (PBMCs). Every receptor here comes from a man between 18 and 29 years old with type 2 diabetes.

The chain combines TRBV2 with TRBJ1-5; D might be TRBD1 (6 bases). Trimming took off 2 bases at V and 4 bases at J, with 15 bases between the two ends. The CDR3 runs to 16 residues. Looked up from germline, CDR1 is SNHLY and CDR2 is FYNNEI. The CDR3 region is CASSERGGGWNQPQHF. DNA for the CDR3: TGTGCCAGCAGTGAAAGAGGGGGAGGATGGAATCAGCCCCAGCATTTT.

This clonotype was observed at least ten times. J is TRBJ2-2 and V is TRBV10-2; D unclear. The CDR3 totals 14 residues. Trimming cost V 4 bases and J 4 bases, with 10 bases left between them. The V gene's germline CDR1 is WSHSY and CDR2 SAAADI. This chain's CDR3 is CASSGLLSTGELFF. CDR3 in DNA: TGCGCCAGCAGTGGGCTCCTAAGCACCGGGGAGCTGTTTTTT.

This chain uses TRBV19 with TRBJ2-7; TRBD1 agrees at 9 bases. The CDR3 has 14 residues. The trim removed 5 bases at V and 6 bases at J, leaving 8 bases unmatched. The germline V gene has CDR1 LNHDA and CDR2 SQIVND (reference sequence). The CDR3 protein is CASSDRDREPEQYF. The DNA of the CDR3 is TGTGCCAGTAGTGACCGGGACAGGGAGCCCGAGCAGTACTTC. Supplemented by reference TRBV19 and TRBJ2-7, the full variable domain reads DGGITQSPKYLFRKEGQNVTLSCEQNLNHDAMYWYRQDPGQGLRLIYYSQIVNDFQKGDIAEGYSVSREKKESFPLTVTSAQKNPTAFYLCASSDRDREPEQYFGPGTRLTVT.

This chain links TRBV7-9 with TRBJ2-5; weak D call: TRBD1 (6 bases). The V and J ends lost 4 bases and 11 bases respectively, with 17 bases between them. Germline V gene data show CDR1 as SEHNR and CDR2 as FQNEAQ (reference sequence). The length of the CDR3 is 13 residues. Here the CDR3 reads CASSSRDIRRQYF. DNA for the CDR3: TGTGCCAGCAGCTCCAGGGACATCCGCCGGCAGTACTTC.

The chain links TRBV19 to TRBJ2-1; TRBD2 is a possible D gene (5 bases). V was clipped by 3 bases and J by 0 bases, with 12 bases between them. In germline, CDR1 is LNHDA, CDR2 SQIVND (reference sequence). The CDR3 contains 16 residues. CDR3: CASSMRSGSSYNEQFF. In nucleotides, the CDR3 is TGTGCCAGTAGTATGCGGAGCGGTAGCTCCTACAATGAGCAGTTCTTC.

The chain couples TRBV20-1 to TRBJ1-2; D remains ambiguous. Germline loops: CDR1 DFQATT, CDR2 SNEGSKA (reference sequence). The CDR3 has 13 amino acids. V lost 3 bases to trimming and J lost 0 bases, with 8 bases between them. The CDR3: CSASGSSNYGYTF. The CDR3 DNA reads TGCAGTGCTAGTGGCAGCTCTAACTATGGCTACACCTTC.

This chain uses TRBV20-1 with TRBJ2-7, with 10 bases aligning to TRBD2. Judging by the DNA end, TRBJ2-5 fits better; the J call may be wrong. The CDR3 runs 17 residues. Germline CDR1 DFQATT, CDR2 SNEGSKA (reference sequence). The CDR3: CSATFWGSGRSQETQYF. CDR3 DNA sequence: TGCAGTGCTACCTTCTGGGGTAGCGGGAGGAGTCAAGAGACCCAGTACTTC.

This clonotype has a count of ten or more. The V gene is TRBV15, the J gene TRBJ1-4, with TRBD1 as a possible D gene (5 bases). CDR3 length: 13 amino acids. Germline V gene data show CDR1 as LNHNV and CDR2 as YYDKDF (reference sequence). V was shortened by 7 bases and J by 13 bases, with 19 bases between the two germline ends. The CDR3: CATKKRGREGLFF. The CDR3 DNA is TGTGCCACCAAAAAGCGGGGACGTGAGGGACTGTTTTTT.

The CDR3 is CASSLVPLSNQPQHF. Written as DNA, the CDR3 is TGTGCCAGCAGCTTAGTCCCACTGAGCAATCAGCCCCAGCATTTT. This chain connects TRBV7-6 to TRBJ1-5; D ambiguous. The ends were cut back, 1 base at V and 1 base at J, with 8 bases in the middle. CDR3 size: 15 residues. The germline V gene has CDR1 SGHVS and CDR2 FNYEAQ.

V is TRBV2 and J is TRBJ2-1; a possible D gene is TRBD1 (6 bases). Germline-derived CDR1 and CDR2 are SNHLY and FYNNEI. This CDR3 spans 14 amino acids. V shed 10 bases and J shed 3 bases, with 16 bases lying between them. The CDR3: CAKAPGQYYNEQFF. CDR3 DNA: TGTGCCAAGGCCCCGGGACAATACTACAATGAGCAGTTCTTC.

The rearrangement joins TRBV3-1 to TRBJ1-2; D might be TRBD1 (5 bases). The CDR3 spans 14 residues. Germline CDR1 and CDR2: LGHDT and YNNKEL (reference sequence). Trimming removed 3 bases at V and 4 bases at J, with 12 bases between. The CDR3 loop is CASSHPTGPYGYTF. The CDR3, as DNA: TGTGCCAGCAGCCACCCGACGGGACCCTATGGCTACACCTTC.

The gene calls are TRBV7-2 and TRBJ2-1, with D uncertain. V lost 5 bases and J lost 10, with 21 bases in between. Per the germline V gene, CDR1 is SGHTA and CDR2 is FQGNSA. The CDR3 sequence is 15 residues long. CDR3 nucleotide sequence: TGTGCCAGCAGCCCGACATTTTTAGGGATCGGCGAGCAGTTCTTC. It encodes CASSPTFLGIGEQFF.